A single sample is the source of the 2 T cell receptor beta chains below, sequenced in a study of beta chain features in type 1 diabetes. The investigators reverse transcribed all of the isolated RNA, so they sequenced expressed TCRB transcripts. The method was immunoSEQ multiplex PCR; TCRdb's version includes in-frame clones alone and lacks a portion of them. The sample has 140,000 or so clones; about 10% are singletons. The sample consisted of naive CD4+ T cells from blood. Receptor source: a man between 18 and 35 years old in good health.

This clone was seen a handful of times. The V call is TRBV7-2, the J call TRBJ2-7; no definite D call. The CDR3 runs 13 residues. Trimming removed 5 bases from V and 2 bases from J, with 10 bases in between. Germline values: CDR1 SGHTA, CDR2 FQGNSA. CDR3 DNA sequence: TGTGCCAGCAGCCCCTCCCGGGCCTACGAGCAGTACTTC. As protein: CASSPSRAYEQYF.

This chain connects TRBV10-3 to TRBJ2-3, with TRBD2 as a possible D gene (5 bases). Germline-derived CDR1 and CDR2 are ENHRY and SYGVKD. The CDR3 has 15 amino acids. V dropped 0 bases and J dropped 3 bases, with 10 bases sitting between them. The DNA of the CDR3 is TGTGCCATCAGTGAGTCAGTAGCGAGGACAGATACGCAGTATTTT. It is translated as CAISESVARTDTQYF.